The T cell receptor beta chain described here comes from a study of cytomegalovirus exposure and HLA in healthy donors. Study results and limitations: Differences between HLA loci emerged in a later analysis of TCR association rates, with DRB1 most and HLA-C fewest. The study assumed roughly uniform donor sequencing depth for presence/absence analyses. For TCR beta chains, V- and J-gene trimming was later linked to a missense DCLRE1C variant. A likely sequencing artifact accounted for one observed cluster of highly shared sequence variants.

The CDR3 runs to 14 residues. Regarding this clone: Its antigen is not known.

PCR was performed using 60 Vbeta and 13 Jbeta primers. Only in-frame clones appear in the TCRdb table, and some are missing; sequencing was by immunoSEQ multiplex PCR. This table holds about 82,000 clones, just over 70% found once. Sequenced sample: PBMCs. J is TRBJ2-3 and V is TRBV21-1; TRBD1 was called by the table and not checked on the DNA. TRBV21-1 is shown as a pseudogene. This sequence originates from a man aged 55 to 70 in good health and CMV-seronegative. The CDR3 DNA reads as TGTGCCAGCAGTCGACAGGGTGTCGGAGATACGCAGTATTTT. Protein sequence: CASSRQGVGDTQYF.